The 9 T cell receptor beta chains listed next were all sequenced from one sample in a study of shared clonotypes between healthy human individuals. Only in-frame clones appear in the TCRdb table, and some are missing; sequencing was by immunoSEQ multiplex PCR. This table holds more than 2,000,000 clones, 85% to 95% found once. Material: naive CD4+ T cells from PBMCs. Stated subset: CD45RA+ positively selected. Receptors originate from a man between 18 and 29 years old in good health. Some clones in this sample may be carry-over from other donors' samples.

J is TRBJ2-5 and V is TRBV5-1; 7 bases are a match to TRBD2. The CDR3 loop spans 14 amino acids. Germline V lookup: CDR1 SGHRS, CDR2 YFSETQ. V was clipped by 5 bases and J by 2 bases; unmatched bases: 6. CDR3 residues: CASSSQAGQETQYF. CDR3 in DNA: TGCGCCAGCAGTTCTCAAGCGGGACAAGAGACCCAGTACTTC.

V and J are TRBV29-1 and TRBJ1-1, with TRBD1 as a possible D gene (5 bases). The V end was cut by 4 bases, the J end by 7 bases, with 16 bases between. CDR3 length: 13 amino acids. CDR1 SQVTM and CDR2 ANQGSEA come from the germline V gene. The CDR3 DNA reads as TGCAGCGTTGCAGCCTACGGGGGTGGTGAAGCTTTCTTT. This gives the protein CSVAAYGGGEAFF.

CDR3 sequence reads: CASSVEGGEQYF. The CDR3 DNA follows: TGTGCCAGCAGCGTAGAAGGGGGCGAGCAGTACTTC. This chain uses TRBV9 with TRBJ2-7; TRBD1 is a possible D gene (6 bases). V was cut by 0 bases and J by 6 bases, with 7 bases left in between. The germline V gene has CDR1 SGDLS and CDR2 YYNGEE. The CDR3 contains 12 residues. The full variable domain, in which reference TRBV9 and TRBJ2-7 provide the parts outside the CDR3, is DSGVTQTPKHLITATGQRVTLRCSPRSGDLSVYWYQQSLDQGLQFLIQYYNGEERAKGNILERFSAQQFPDLHSELNLSSLELGDSALYFCASSVEGGEQYFGPGTRLTVT.

This rearrangement joins TRBV11-2 to TRBJ1-1, with D possibly being TRBD1 (6 bases). The CDR3 sequence is 15 residues long. The germline V and J ends were trimmed by 2 bases and 0 bases, with 10 bases remaining between them. CDR1 SGHAT and CDR2 FQNNGV come from the germline V gene. As DNA, the CDR3 is TGTGCCAGCAGCTTACAATCAGGGGTGAACACTGAAGCTTTCTTT. Protein: CASSLQSGVNTEAFF.

The sample holds one count of this clone. In DNA, the CDR3 is TGTGCCAGCAGTTACTCTCCCACGACGGGGCCAGCCCAGCATTTT. It encodes CASSYSPTTGPAQHF. The chain joins TRBV6-5 to TRBJ1-5; weak D call: TRBD1 (5 bases). Deletions cut 0 bases from V and 11 bases from J, with 17 bases between. The CDR3 spans 15 residues. Germline V gene data show CDR1 as MNHEY and CDR2 as SVGAGI.

This clone was detected only once. The V call is TRBV23-1, the J call TRBJ2-2, with a possible D match to TRBD1 (5 bases). TRBV23-1 is classed as an ORF, of uncertain function. V gave up 0 bases and J gave up 1 base, with 9 bases separating them. The CDR3 spans 16 residues. The CDR3 DNA follows: TGCGCCAGCAGTCAATCGGGTACAGGGAACACCGGGGAGCTGTTTTTT. Amino acids: CASSQSGTGNTGELFF.

CDR3 in amino acids: CASSEGASGRVKFF. DNA for the CDR3: TGTGCCAGCAGTGAAGGGGCTAGCGGGAGGGTAAAATTCTTC. The rearrangement uses TRBV6-1 and TRBJ2-1; the match to TRBD2 covers 12 bases. V shed 1 base, J shed 16 bases, and the junction held 8 bases outside the gene matches. The CDR3 is made up of 14 amino acids. CDR1 and CDR2 from the germline V gene are MNHNS and SASEGT.

The J gene is TRBJ1-2, the V gene TRBV28; no clear D. The CDR3 totals 14 residues. The V end lost 7 bases, the J end lost 0 bases, and 12 bases lay between the germline ends. Per the germline V gene, CDR1 is MDHEN and CDR2 is SYDVKM. The CDR3 DNA reads TGTGCCAGCAAAAGGTCTCGGGCTAACTATGGCTACACCTTC. Its protein product is CASKRSRANYGYTF.

The rearrangement links TRBV14 to TRBJ1-4, with D perhaps TRBD1 (5 bases). CDR3 size: 16 residues. Trimming pared 0 bases from V and 0 bases from J, leaving 8 bases between. Germline assignment: CDR1 SGHDN and CDR2 FVKESK. CDR3 amino acids: CASSQDGAATNEKLFF. The CDR3 DNA reads TGTGCCAGCAGCCAAGATGGGGCTGCAACTAATGAAAAACTGTTTTTT.